One and the same sample provided the 21 T cell receptor beta chains below, sequenced in a study of blood T cell repertoires in COVID-19. Sequencing used immunoSEQ multiplex PCR; TCRdb keeps in-frame clones, though not all of them. The sample yields approximately 440,000 clones, approximately 90% seen once. The specimen was peripheral blood. Receptors originate from a woman in her forties or fifties with COVID-19, enrolled during active disease.

The rearrangement uses TRBV9 and TRBJ2-7; 9 positions agree with TRBD2. CDR3 size: 15 residues. The V gene's germline CDR1 is SGDLS and CDR2 YYNGEE. The trim removed 1 base at V and 2 bases at J, leaving 4 bases unmatched. In DNA, the CDR3 is TGTGCCAGCAGCGTAAGCGGGGGGTTGACCTACGAGCAGTACTTC. It yields the protein CASSVSGGLTYEQYF.

The chain employs TRBV13 and TRBJ2-3, with 9 bases identical to TRBD2. From germline, CDR1 is PRHDT and CDR2 FYEKMQ (reference sequence). The J segment lost 4 bases and the V segment lost 9 bases, leaving 14 bases of the junction unmatched. The CDR3 is 16 residues long. The CDR3 DNA reads as TGTGCCAGTCCCAGGGGGAACGGGACTAGCCCAGATACGCAGTATTTT. It codes for CASPRGNGTSPDTQYF. Full variable domain (remainder filled in from reference TRBV13 and TRBJ2-3): AAGVIQSPRHLIKEKRETATLKCYPIPRHDTVYWYQQGPGQDPQFLISFYEKMQSDKGSIPDRFSAQQFSDYHSELNMSSLELGDSALYFCASPRGNGTSPDTQYFGPGTRLTVL.

The chain recombines TRBV28 with TRBJ2-5; 11 nucleotides agree with TRBD1. V gave up 4 bases and J gave up 9 bases; unmatched junction bases: 7. Germline loops: CDR1 MDHEN, CDR2 SYDVKM. The CDR3 extends over 14 amino acids. CDR3 nucleotide sequence: TGTGCCAGCAGTTCAGGGACAGGGGGGATGGCCCAGTACTTC. It codes for CASSSGTGGMAQYF.

This clone was detected only once. V is TRBV29-1 and J is TRBJ1-2; 10 nucleotides align to TRBD1. Germline values: CDR1 SQVTM, CDR2 ANQGSEA. J gave up 5 bases and V 6 bases, and 9 bases lay outside the gene matches. This CDR3 spans 14 amino acids. The CDR3 region has the DNA TGCAGCGTGGCCCTCGGACAGGGGGTATATGGCTACACCTTC. Encoded protein: CSVALGQGVYGYTF. The entire variable domain, with the rest obtained from reference TRBV29-1 and TRBJ1-2, is as follows: SAVISQKPSRDICQRGTSLTIQCQVDSQVTMMFWYRQQPGQSLTLIATANQGSEATYESGFVIDKFPISRPNLTFSTLTVSNMSPEDSSIYLCSVALGQGVYGYTFGSGTRLTVV.

J is TRBJ1-1 and V is TRBV5-1; D is perhaps TRBD1 (6 bases). Trimming cost V 3 bases and J 1 base, with 13 bases left between them. The CDR3 covers 15 residues. CDR1 and CDR2 from the germline V gene are SGHRS and YFSETQ. The DNA for the CDR3 is TGCGCCAGCAGCTCCGGGGGGCGAGGGAACACTGAAGCTTTCTTT. The encoded protein is CASSSGGRGNTEAFF.

This clone was detected a few times. The J gene is TRBJ1-1, the V gene TRBV5-5; weak D call: TRBD1 (6 bases). Trimming took 0 bases from V and 4 from J, leaving 13 bases between them. Per the germline V gene, CDR1 is SGHKS and CDR2 is YYEKEE (reference sequence). The CDR3 has 15 amino acids. In nucleotides, the CDR3 is TGTGCCAGCAGCTTGGCGGCAGGGGATCGCACTGAAGCTTTCTTT. This translates into CASSLAAGDRTEAFF.

This clone came up once. The gene calls are TRBV20-1 and TRBJ2-7; maybe TRBD1 (6 bases). Per the germline V gene, CDR1 is DFQATT and CDR2 is SNEGSKA (reference sequence). V gave up 3 bases and J gave up 6 bases, with 9 bases separating them. This CDR3 is 11 amino acids long. The CDR3 region has the DNA TGCAGTGCTAGTGGGGGCAGCGAGCAGTACTTC. Encoded protein: CSASGGSEQYF.

V gene TRBV25-1 combines with J gene TRBJ1-2; D is perhaps TRBD1 (6 bases). Trimming took off 8 bases at V and 2 bases at J, with 12 bases between the two ends. This CDR3 contains 13 residues. Germline CDR1 MGHDK, CDR2 SYGVNS. The CDR3 here is CASSADSNYGYTF. In DNA, the CDR3 is TGTGCCAGCTCCGCGGACAGCAACTATGGCTACACCTTC.

This chain connects TRBV5-8 to TRBJ1-4; 7 positions agree with TRBD1. Germline CDR1 SGHTS, CDR2 YDEGEE. The CDR3 spans 15 residues. J lost 6 bases, V lost 5 bases, and 10 bases had no gene match. CDR3 sequence reads: CASSYTGTVDEKLFF. For the CDR3, the DNA is TGTGCCAGCAGTTATACCGGGACAGTTGATGAAAAACTGTTTTTT. Together with reference TRBV5-8 and TRBJ1-4, the CDR3 gives the full variable domain: EAGVTQSPTHLIKTRGQQATLRCSPISGHTSVYWYQQALGLGLQFLLWYDEGEERNRGNFPPRFSGRQFPNYSSELNVNALELEDSALYLCASSYTGTVDEKLFFGSGTQLSVL.

The rearrangement uses TRBV29-1 and TRBJ1-1; TRBD1 matches at 9 bases. The germline V gene has CDR1 SQVTM and CDR2 ANQGSEA. Trimming at V came to 4 bases and at J to 4 bases, leaving 4 bases not matched to a gene. The CDR3 covers 13 residues. CDR3 DNA sequence: TGCAGCGTTGGTCCGGACAGGGGCACTGAAGCTTTCTTT. It codes for CSVGPDRGTEAFF.

This chain connects TRBV5-1 to TRBJ1-2; TRBD1 matches 8 bases. Germline V CDR1 and CDR2: SGHRS, YFSETQ. This CDR3 region has 15 residues. The junction had 3 bases not matched to a gene; V was cut back by 0 bases and J by 2 bases. The CDR3 nucleotides read TGCGCCAGCAGCTTGGAAACAGGGGGAAACTATGGCTACACCTTC. Amino acid sequence: CASSLETGGNYGYTF. The variable domain in full, completed from reference TRBV5-1 and TRBJ1-2, reads KAGVTQTPRYLIKTRGQQVTLSCSPISGHRSVSWYQQTPGQGLQFLFEYFSETQRNKGNFPGRFSGRQFSNSRSEMNVSTLELGDSALYLCASSLETGGNYGYTFGSGTRLTVV.

J is TRBJ2-6 and V is TRBV2, with D maybe TRBD1 (5 bases). CDR3 length: 15 amino acids. V lost 4 bases and J lost 2, with 9 bases in between. The germline V gene has CDR1 SNHLY and CDR2 FYNNEI. CDR3 protein: CASSGGSTGANVLTF. Written as DNA, the CDR3 is TGTGCCAGCAGTGGGGGCAGCACTGGGGCCAACGTCCTGACTTTC.

This rearrangement joins TRBV2 to TRBJ2-7; D might be TRBD1 (6 bases). Germline assignment: CDR1 SNHLY and CDR2 FYNNEI. V was cut by 4 bases and J by 6 bases, with 19 bases left in between. The CDR3 runs 15 residues. The CDR3 region is CASSVDRTESLEQYF. CDR3 nucleotides: TGTGCCAGCAGTGTTGATCGGACAGAGTCACTCGAGCAGTACTTC. Using reference TRBV2 and TRBJ2-7 for the parts outside the CDR3, the full variable domain is EPEVTQTPSHQVTQMGQEVILRCVPISNHLYFYWYRQILGQKVEFLVSFYNNEISEKSEIFDDQFSVERPDGSNFTLKIRSTKLEDSAMYFCASSVDRTESLEQYFGPGTRLTVT.

The chain carries TRBV25-1 and TRBJ1-2, with 8 bases fitting TRBD1. CDR3 length: 14 amino acids. V gave up 6 bases and J gave up 5 bases; unmatched junction bases: 8. Germline V lookup: CDR1 MGHDK, CDR2 SYGVNS. CDR3: CASRGQEWVYGYTF. In nucleotides, the CDR3 is TGTGCCAGCAGGGGACAGGAGTGGGTTTATGGCTACACCTTC.

In its sample, this clone was seen once. The chain couples TRBV6-5 to TRBJ1-2, with D perhaps matching TRBD1 (6 bases). V lost 6 bases, J lost 3 bases, and 11 bases lay in between. In germline, CDR1 is MNHEY, CDR2 SVGAGI. The CDR3 loop spans 13 amino acids. CDR3 region: CASRKQGDYGYTF. CDR3 coding DNA: TGTGCCAGCAGGAAACAGGGAGACTATGGCTACACCTTC.

This clone showed up just once. The chain carries TRBV3-1 (or the pseudogene TRBV3-2) and TRBJ2-1; 14 bases agree with TRBD2. CDR3 length: 16 amino acids. Germline V gives CDR1 LGHDT, CDR2 YNNKEL (reference sequence). Unmatched junction bases numbered 7, after V lost 2 bases and J lost 10 bases. The CDR3 sequence: CASSQTTSGGAGEQFF. The CDR3, as DNA: TGTGCCAGCAGCCAAACGACTAGCGGGGGGGCCGGAGAGCAGTTCTTC.

The chain carries TRBV27 and TRBJ1-2; TRBD1 matches 8 bases. The J segment lost 4 bases and the V segment lost 3 bases, leaving 4 bases of the junction unmatched. CDR1 is MNHEY and CDR2 is SMNVEV in the germline V gene (reference sequence). The CDR3 runs to 14 residues. The CDR3: CASSLAGGAYGYTF. The CDR3 nucleotides read TGTGCCAGCAGTTTGGCAGGGGGCGCCTATGGCTACACCTTC.

The chain recombines TRBV12-5 with TRBJ2-1, with 11 bases identical to TRBD2. The CDR3 is made up of 14 amino acids. The germline gives CDR1 LGHNT, CDR2 FRNRAP. After removal of 2 bases from V and 9 bases from J, the junction contained 3 bases not matched to a gene. CDR3 sequence reads: CASGLPSGGFEQFF. The CDR3 bases are TGTGCTAGTGGTTTGCCTAGCGGGGGGTTTGAGCAGTTCTTC.

Comment on this clone: A much larger clone sits a single nucleotide away, making a read error possible. This sequence joins TRBV5-1 and TRBJ1-1; TRBD1 might be the D (5 bases). The CDR3 loop spans 13 amino acids. V was clipped by 3 bases and J by 1 base, with 7 bases between them. The V gene's germline CDR1 is SGHRS and CDR2 YFSETQ. CDR3 loop: CASSYDRNTEAFF. The CDR3 DNA is TGCGCCAGCAGCTACGACAGGAACACTGAAGCTTTCTTT.

As DNA, the CDR3 is TGTGCCAGCAGACCGCCAGGGGTCAGAGCTTTCTTT. Translating it yields CASRPPGVRAFF. V usage is TRBV28 and J usage is TRBJ1-1; tentatively, D is TRBD1 (6 bases). Deletions cut 6 bases from V and 10 bases from J, with 15 bases between. The CDR3 is 12 amino acids. Looked up from germline, CDR1 is MDHEN and CDR2 is SYDVKM.

The V gene is TRBV7-9, the J gene TRBJ1-2, with 7 bases matching TRBD1. This CDR3 spans 13 amino acids. Germline V gives CDR1 SEHNR, CDR2 FQNEAQ (reference sequence). Unmatched junction bases numbered 8, after V lost 6 bases and J lost 7 bases. This chain's CDR3 is CASSPSDRPGYTF. The CDR3 nucleotides are TGTGCCAGCAGTCCATCGGACAGGCCTGGCTACACCTTC.